Following are 13 T cell receptor beta chains from one sample sequenced in a study of shared clonotypes between healthy human individuals. The naive CD8 population came from CD45RO-negative cells selected for CCR7, without terminally differentiated effector memory CD45RA+ cells. Method: immunoSEQ multiplex PCR; TCRdb's copy keeps in-frame clones and lacks some. The sample consists of roughly 770,000 clones, 90% to 98% of them appearing once. Sequenced: naive CD8+ T cells sorted from blood. All receptors derive from a man younger than 40 in good health.

Turning to this clone: The sample holds other DNA sequences that translate to the same CDR3. This chain joins TRBV2 and TRBJ2-7, with unresolved D. Per the germline V gene, CDR1 is SNHLY and CDR2 is FYNNEI. The length of the CDR3 is 10 residues. V lost 4 bases and J 4 bases, leaving 2 bases between the germline ends. CDR3 in DNA: TGTGCCAGCAGTGTATACGAGCAGTACTTC. Translated, it gives CASSVYEQYF.

This sequence joins TRBV5-6 and TRBJ2-1; tentative D call: TRBD2 (6 bases). This CDR3 region has 16 residues. Between the trimmed V and J ends, which lost 0 bases and 0 bases, there was a span of 10 bases. Germline CDR1 reads SGHDT; CDR2 reads YYEEEE. CDR3 DNA sequence: TGTGCCAGCAGCTTGGAAGGGAGGAGCTCCTACAATGAGCAGTTCTTC. Protein product: CASSLEGRSSYNEQFF.

This chain connects TRBV11-2 to TRBJ2-7; D may be TRBD2 (5 bases). This CDR3 has 15 residues. Germline CDR1 and CDR2: SGHAT and FQNNGV. Trimming shortened V by 0 bases and J by 0 bases, and 9 bases separated the two germline ends. The DNA of the CDR3 is TGTGCCAGCAGCTTAGATGTGGGGAGCTCCTACGAGCAGTACTTC. Its protein product is CASSLDVGSSYEQYF. The full variable domain, completed using reference TRBV11-2 and TRBJ2-7, is EAGVAQSPRYKIIEKRQSVAFWCNPISGHATLYWYQQILGQGPKLLIQFQNNGVVDDSQLPKDRFSAERLKGVDSTLKIQPAKLEDSAVYLCASSLDVGSSYEQYFGPGTRLTVT.

This clone was seen only once. The rearrangement joins TRBV2 to TRBJ2-7; 8 positions match TRBD1. The length of the CDR3 is 14 residues. Germline V CDR1 and CDR2: SNHLY, FYNNEI. V dropped 7 bases and J dropped 0; count of bases not matched to a gene: 5. This CDR3 is CASIGTGNSYEQYF. The CDR3 nucleotides read TGTGCCAGCATCGGGACAGGCAACTCCTACGAGCAGTACTTC.

This chain uses TRBV4-2 with TRBJ2-3; 10 nucleotides line up with TRBD2. The CDR3 covers 17 residues. Germline loops: CDR1 LGHNA, CDR2 YNFKEQ. The J segment lost 3 bases and the V segment lost 0 bases, leaving 6 bases of the junction unmatched. CDR3 residues: CASSQDIAGGLTDTQYF. CDR3 DNA: TGTGCCAGCAGCCAAGATATAGCGGGAGGATTAACAGATACGCAGTATTTT.

V and J are TRBV4-1 and TRBJ1-5; tentatively, D is TRBD1 (6 bases). Germline CDR1 MGHRA, CDR2 YSYEKL. V lost 3 bases and J 0 bases, leaving 9 bases between the germline ends. The CDR3 loop spans 15 amino acids. CDR3 coding DNA: TGCGCCAGCAGCCAGAGGACAGTTAGCAATCAGCCCCAGCATTTT. Its protein product is CASSQRTVSNQPQHF.

The chain has TRBV29-1 and TRBJ2-5, with TRBD1 matching 8 bases. The CDR3 totals 12 residues. In germline, CDR1 is SQVTM, CDR2 ANQGSEA. After removal of 7 bases from V and 7 bases from J, the junction contained 8 bases not matched to a gene. CDR3 amino acids: CSGQGASGTQYF. CDR3 in DNA: TGCAGCGGTCAGGGGGCGTCGGGGACCCAGTACTTC.

The DNA for the CDR3 is TGCAGCGTTCTCGGGCAGGGCTCCTACGAGCAGTACTTC. Its translation: CSVLGQGSYEQYF. The chain has TRBV29-1 and TRBJ2-7, with D tentatively TRBD1 (5 bases). Trimming stripped 5 bases from V and 0 bases from J, with 11 bases between. CDR1 and CDR2 from the germline V gene are SQVTM and ANQGSEA. The CDR3 is 13 amino acids.

The chain combines TRBV7-9 with TRBJ2-1; TRBD1 matches 10 bases. CDR3 length: 15 amino acids. Germline CDR1 SEHNR, CDR2 FQNEAQ (reference sequence). V dropped 3 bases and J dropped 5; count of bases not matched to a gene: 4. This CDR3 is CASSFTGTGDNEQFF. The CDR3 bases are TGTGCCAGCAGCTTCACCGGGACAGGGGACAATGAGCAGTTCTTC.

J is TRBJ2-1 and V is TRBV6-5; no reliable D call. V was clipped by 1 base and J by 4 bases, with 8 bases between them. Per germline, CDR1 MNHEY and CDR2 SVGAGI. The CDR3 spans 14 residues. Written as DNA, the CDR3 is TGTGCCAGCAGTTACTACGACCAGTACAATGAGCAGTTCTTC. It yields the protein CASSYYDQYNEQFF.

The chain joins TRBV7-9 to TRBJ1-5; the D is unclear. The CDR3 totals 15 residues. From germline, CDR1 is SEHNR and CDR2 FQNEAQ (reference sequence). V was trimmed by 5 bases and J by 1 base, leaving 12 bases between them. The CDR3 sequence: CASSDTARSNQPQHF. The CDR3 DNA is TGTGCCAGCAGCGATACGGCAAGGAGCAATCAGCCCCAGCATTTT.

This rearrangement joins TRBV19 to TRBJ1-5; no definite D call. The V gene's germline CDR1 is LNHDA and CDR2 SQIVND (reference sequence). The CDR3 has 16 amino acids. Trimming cost V 5 bases and J 5 bases, with 19 bases left between them. The CDR3 nucleotides read TGTGCCAGTAGTGCTCGGCCACCCGAAGCCGATCAGCCCCAGCATTTT. Translating it yields CASSARPPEADQPQHF. The variable domain in full, with the rest retrieved from reference TRBV19 and TRBJ1-5, is DGGITQSPKYLFRKEGQNVTLSCEQNLNHDAMYWYRQDPGQGLRLIYYSQIVNDFQKGDIAEGYSVSREKKESFPLTVTSAQKNPTAFYLCASSARPPEADQPQHFGDGTRLSIL.

The chain links TRBV11-2 to TRBJ2-3, with 13 positions matching TRBD2. Germline CDR1 and CDR2: SGHAT and FQNNGV. V lost 4 bases, J lost 4 bases, and 14 bases stayed unmatched. This CDR3 spans 19 amino acids. The CDR3 protein is CASSWPSGLAGHNADTQYF. In DNA form, the CDR3 reads TGTGCCAGCAGCTGGCCCTCGGGACTAGCGGGGCACAACGCAGATACGCAGTATTTT.